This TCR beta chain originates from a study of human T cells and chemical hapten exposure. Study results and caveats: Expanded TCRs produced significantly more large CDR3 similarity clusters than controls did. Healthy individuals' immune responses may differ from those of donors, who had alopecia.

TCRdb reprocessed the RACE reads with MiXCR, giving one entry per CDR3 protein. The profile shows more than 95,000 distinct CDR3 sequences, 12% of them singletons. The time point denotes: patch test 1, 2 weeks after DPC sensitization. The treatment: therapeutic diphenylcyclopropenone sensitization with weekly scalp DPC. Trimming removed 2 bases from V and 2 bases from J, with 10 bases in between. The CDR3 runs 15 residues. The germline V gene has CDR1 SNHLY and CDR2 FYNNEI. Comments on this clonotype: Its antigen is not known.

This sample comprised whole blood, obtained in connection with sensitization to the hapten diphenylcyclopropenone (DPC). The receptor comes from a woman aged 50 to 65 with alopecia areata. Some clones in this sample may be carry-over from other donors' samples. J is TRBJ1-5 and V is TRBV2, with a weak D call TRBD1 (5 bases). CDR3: CASSEQGLRNQPQHF. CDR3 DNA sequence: TGTGCCAGCAGTGAACAGGGTCTACGCAATCAGCCCCAGCATTTT.